Detailed here is one T cell receptor beta chain. This sample is part of a study of blood T cell repertoires in COVID-19. Study at large: The origin of the acute and convalescent COVID-19 samples was the United States, Italy and Spain. In each case, the material was cDNA or gDNA derived from T cells, B-cell-depleted T cells, or PBMCs.

In the authors' methods: Estimation of nucleated cell counts was performed using reference gene primer amplification. Assay: immunoSEQ multiplex PCR; the TCRdb copy retains only in-frame clones and omits some. The D gene and trimming were derived from the DNA, and the V and J assignments and clone size from that table. The sample gives around 200,000 clones, less than 85% of which show up once; around 11% is in the top ten. Germline CDR1 SNHLY, CDR2 FYNNEI. CDR3 length: 17 residues. Germline trimming cut 8 bases from V and 6 bases from J; bases unmatched to any gene: 22. This rearrangement joins TRBV2 to TRBJ2-7, with 7 bases matching TRBD2. The sequence was collected from a woman between 50 and 59 years old with acute or convalescent COVID-19. The sample was peripheral blood. CDR3 bases: TGTGCCAGCCTCTACCCGCTCACTAGCGCCGATGGGGGCGAGCAGTACTTC. As protein: CASLYPLTSADGGEQYF.